This T cell receptor (beta chain) appears in the sequencing data of a study of tissue T cells after allogeneic stem cell transplantation. Background on the study: Of the grafts for graft-versus-host disease patients, four were unmodified and three CD34-selected.

This research-autopsy study prospectively enrolled adult allogeneic hematopoietic cell transplant recipients with steroid-refractory graft-versus-host disease. Profiled with immunoSEQ multiplex PCR; TCRdb holds only in-frame clones, not every one. In the table there are 2,500 to 3,500 clones, less than 65% of which are singletons. Germline V lookup: CDR1 SEHNR, CDR2 FQNEAQ (reference sequence). This CDR3 has 14 amino acids. V lost 2 bases and J lost 2, with 7 bases in between. Overall study results and limits: Tissue-detected TCR repertoire was only partly captured by blood and spleen T cells. TCR repertoires tracked anatomic similarity, regardless of disease or transplant status.

Remarks on this clone: No antigen is known for it.

This specimen consisted of jejunal tissue, obtained at autopsy. The receptor's source is a male patient at least 60 years old with steroid-refractory graft-versus-host disease after an allogeneic stem cell transplant. The T cells may come from the graft donor. The chain uses TRBV7-9 and TRBJ1-3, with D unclear. In nucleotides, the CDR3 is TGTGCCAGCAGCTTAACGGGTACTGGAAACACCATATATTTT. Amino acids: CASSLTGTGNTIYF.